This TCR beta chain derives from a study of early T cells in non-severe SARS-CoV-2 infection. General study results and limits: Matches to VDJdb favored anti-spike CD8 responses and missed private and CD4 specificities.

CDR1 and CDR2 from the germline V gene are SEHNR and FQNEAQ (reference sequence). V trimming: 3 bases; J trimming: 15 bases; junction bases outside the gene matches: 11. CDR3 length equals 13 residues. Each single cDNA molecule received a unique molecular identifier. Each CDR3 protein is one row after TCRdb ran MiXCR on the 5' RACE reads. The table lists 55,000 to 85,000 distinct CDR3 sequences, 12% of them singletons. This clonotype has a count of ten or more. Antigen: not known. The TCR comes from an adult who was a healthcare worker with PCR-confirmed SARS-CoV-2 infection or an uninfected control (not recorded which). The chain combines TRBV7-9 with TRBJ2-1; 7 bases are a match to TRBD2. The source material was whole blood. CDR3 nucleotides: TGTGCCAGCAGCTTGAGCGGGGACGGACGATGGTTCTTC. Translation gives CASSLSGDGRWFF.